The 6 T cell receptor beta chains below come from one sample, sequenced in a study of monozygotic twins with inflammatory bowel disease. TCRdb re-called the 5' RACE reads and catalogs CDR3 proteins one per entry, DNA excluded. The sample table includes over 350,000 distinct CDR3 sequences. Source material: blood. The source of these receptors is a human donor with ulcerative colitis or Crohn's disease, or a healthy co-twin of an affected twin (not recorded which).

V and J are TRBV29-1 and TRBJ2-2. The CDR3 runs to 13 residues. Germline assignment: CDR1 SQVTM and CDR2 ANQGSEA. The CDR3: CSLLMPDTGELFF.

The J gene is TRBJ2-7, the V gene TRBV11-2; TCRdb gives TRBD1 as the D gene, but with no DNA this cannot be confirmed. Germline CDR1 SGHAT, CDR2 FQNNGV. CDR3 length: 19 amino acids. The CDR3 loop is CASSYTVMPGSIDSYEQYF.

This chain uses TRBV27 with TRBJ2-7; TCRdb designates TRBD1, a call that cannot be tested without DNA. The CDR3 has 13 residues. Per germline, CDR1 MNHEY and CDR2 SMNVEV (reference sequence). CDR3 residues: CVSSLGAEFEQYF.

V and J are TRBV5-6 and TRBJ2-6. This CDR3 has 15 amino acids. The germline V gene has CDR1 SGHDT and CDR2 YYEEEE. CDR3 region: CASSLVPSGANVLTF.

The chain uses TRBV6-1 and TRBJ2-7; the TCRdb call, TRBD1, lacks DNA for checking. CDR1 is MNHNS and CDR2 is SASEGT in the germline V gene. The CDR3 totals 16 residues. The CDR3 spells CASSVGRRGRQHEQYF.

This chain uses TRBV28 with TRBJ2-5; the TRBD2 assignment by TCRdb is unverifiable without DNA. CDR1 and CDR2 from the germline V gene are MDHEN and SYDVKM. This CDR3 has 14 residues. CDR3 in amino acids: CASKPGISLETQYF.